The 27 T cell receptor beta chains reported below all come from one sample, sequenced in a study of blood T cells in healthy people across ages. Then a second PCR, running roughly 7 to 11 cycles, was carried out with a sample-barcoded 5' primer and a J-beta primer mix. TCRdb used MiXCR to reprocess the 5' RACE reads, holding one entry per CDR3 protein. The table records about a million distinct CDR3 sequences, about 53% of them present only once. Sequenced input: blood. These receptors were taken from a woman between 55 and 75 years old in good health.

In its sample, this clonotype was seen a few times. The chain employs TRBV7-9 and TRBJ2-4; D possibly corresponds to TRBD1 (6 bases). This CDR3 comprises 16 residues. The germline gives CDR1 SEHNR, CDR2 FQNEAQ (reference sequence). The ends were cut back, 4 bases at V and 0 bases at J, with 13 bases in the middle. CDR3 residues: CASSSTGTAAKNIQYF. CDR3 coding DNA: TGTGCCAGCAGCTCCACAGGGACGGCAGCCAAAAACATTCAGTACTTC.

The V and J genes are TRBV20-1 and TRBJ2-7; weak D call: TRBD1 (6 bases). With 3 bases removed from V and 5 bases from J, the gap between germline ends came to 11 bases. The CDR3 is 12 residues long. Germline loops: CDR1 DFQATT, CDR2 SNEGSKA (reference sequence). The CDR3 bases are TGCAGTGCTAGCCCACAGGGTAACGAGCAGTACTTC. Residues: CSASPQGNEQYF.

The rearrangement uses TRBV3-1 and TRBJ2-1; 10 bases fit TRBD2. Trimming removed 0 bases from V and 9 bases from J; junction bases left unmatched: 5. Looked up from germline, CDR1 is LGHDT and CDR2 is YNNKEL (reference sequence). The CDR3 runs 15 residues. This chain's CDR3 is CASSQEASGSGEQFF. DNA of the CDR3: TGTGCCAGCAGCCAAGAGGCTAGCGGGAGCGGTGAGCAGTTCTTC.

This rearrangement joins TRBV7-2 to TRBJ1-5, with TRBD1 matching over 7 bases. Germline V gene sequence: CDR1 SGHTA, CDR2 FQGNSA. V was pared by 3 bases and J by 6 bases, with 5 bases of the junction left unmatched. The CDR3 totals 14 residues. The CDR3 nucleotides read TGTGCCAGCAGCTTTCACAGGGGCGGTCAGCCCCAGCATTTT. Amino acid sequence: CASSFHRGGQPQHF.

The DNA for the CDR3 is TGTGCCAGCAGCCCCCCTCGGGAACTGAGCTATGGCTACACCTTC. Amino acids: CASSPPRELSYGYTF. The V gene is TRBV11-2, the J gene TRBJ1-2; D is ambiguous. Germline V CDR1 and CDR2: SGHAT, FQNNGV. CDR3 length: 15 amino acids. V was shortened by 5 bases and J by 4 bases, with 17 bases between the two germline ends.

As to this clonotype: A junction end diverges from the germline sequence, so it may reflect a read error. This chain links TRBV14 with TRBJ2-2; perhaps TRBD2 as D (5 bases). The CDR3 totals 15 residues. Looked up from germline, CDR1 is SGHDN and CDR2 is FVKESK. The CDR3, as DNA: TGTGCCAGCAGCCAAGGGACCGCTTACACCGGGGAGTTGTTTTTT. Its protein product is CASSQGTAYTGELFF. Based on the CDR3 plus reference TRBV14 and TRBJ2-2, the full variable domain is EAGVTQFPSHSVIEKGQTVTLRCDPISGHDNLYWYRRVMGKEIKFLLHFVKESKQDESGMPNNRFLAERTGGTYSTLKVQPAELEDSGVYFCASSQGTAYTGELFFGEGSRLTVL.

This chain links TRBV28 with TRBJ2-3; 12 nucleotides align to TRBD1. Germline values: CDR1 MDHEN, CDR2 SYDVKM. The CDR3 spans 14 residues. With V trimmed by 7 bases and J by 5 bases, 4 bases remained unmatched. The CDR3: CASTGTGGGDTQYF. The CDR3 DNA reads as TGTGCCAGCACGGGGACAGGGGGCGGAGATACGCAGTATTTT. Full variable domain (outside the CDR3, taken from reference TRBV28 and TRBJ2-3): DVKVTQSSRYLVKRTGEKVFLECVQDMDHENMFWYRQDPGLGLRLIYFSYDVKMKEKGDIPEGYSVSREKKERFSLILESASTNQTSMYLCASTGTGGGDTQYFGPGTRLTVL.

This clonotype has a handful of counts. The chain carries TRBV5-1 and TRBJ2-1, with D unclear. This CDR3 contains 18 residues. V gave up 1 base and J gave up 0 bases, with 17 bases separating them. The germline CDR1 and CDR2 sequences are SGHRS and YFSETQ. The CDR3 region has the DNA TGCGCCAGCAGCTTGCGCAACAGCCCCTTTAGCTCCTACAATGAGCAGTTCTTC. Translation: CASSLRNSPFSSYNEQFF.

The chain employs TRBV7-6 and TRBJ2-5; D perhaps matches TRBD1 (6 bases). Germline assignment: CDR1 SGHVS and CDR2 FNYEAQ. This CDR3 spans 15 amino acids. Trimming pared 4 bases from V and 11 bases from J, leaving 23 bases between. This chain's CDR3 is CASSSQGSSYNEQYF. CDR3 DNA: TGTGCCAGCAGCTCCCAGGGGAGCTCCTACAATGAGCAGTACTTC.

The chain links TRBV11-2 to TRBJ2-3; D uncertain. CDR1 SGHAT and CDR2 FQNNGV come from the germline V gene. This CDR3 has 16 amino acids. Trimming cost V 1 base and J 0 bases, with 11 bases left between them. CDR3 DNA: TGTGCCAGCAGCTTAGGGTCCCGGCGGAGCACAGATACGCAGTATTTT. This codes for CASSLGSRRSTDTQYF.

This clonotype was seen a single time. V usage is TRBV20-1 and J usage is TRBJ2-5; TRBD2 agrees at 7 bases. The V gene end was trimmed by 4 bases and the J gene end by 3 bases; junction bases not matched to a gene: 14. The germline gives CDR1 DFQATT, CDR2 SNEGSKA (reference sequence). The length of the CDR3 is 16 residues. The CDR3 sequence is CSATGTTNAWEETQYF. The CDR3, as DNA: TGCAGTGCTACCGGGACTACAAATGCCTGGGAAGAGACCCAGTACTTC.

The rearrangement uses TRBV10-2 and TRBJ2-5; 7 nucleotides match TRBD2. Germline CDR1 is WSHSY and CDR2 is SAAADI. The CDR3 has 15 amino acids. V was pared by 6 bases and J by 11 bases, with 18 bases of the junction left unmatched. The CDR3 loop reads CASRGAGRSYNEQYF. The CDR3 nucleotides are TGCGCCAGCAGAGGAGCGGGACGCTCCTACAATGAGCAGTACTTC.

The V call is TRBV12-3 or TRBV12-4, the J call TRBJ1-2, with D perhaps matching TRBD1 (6 bases). V lost 1 base, J lost 13 bases, and 16 bases lay in between. This CDR3 is 13 amino acids long. DNA for the CDR3: TGTGCCAGCAGTTTAGGACCAGGGGTTCTAAGCACCTTC. Translated, it gives CASSLGPGVLSTF.

This clonotype has more than one count but fewer than ten. The chain couples TRBV29-1 to TRBJ2-3; D gene unclear. V gave up 4 bases and J gave up 6 bases, with 14 bases separating them. Germline values: CDR1 SQVTM, CDR2 ANQGSEA. The CDR3 sequence is 13 residues long. Here the CDR3 reads CSVAILSDDTQYF. The CDR3 DNA sequence: TGCAGCGTTGCCATTTTATCCGATGATACGCAGTATTTT.

This chain joins TRBV28 and TRBJ2-3, with D tentatively TRBD2 (5 bases). Germline-derived CDR1 and CDR2 are MDHEN and SYDVKM. V dropped 3 bases and J dropped 0 bases, with 16 bases sitting between them. CDR3 length equals 17 residues. CDR3 DNA: TGTGCCAGCAGTTTTTCGACTCTCGGGGTTAGCACAGATACGCAGTATTTT. Protein: CASSFSTLGVSTDTQYF.

The V and J genes are TRBV6-5 and TRBJ2-7; the D is unclear. Germline V CDR1 and CDR2: MNHEY, SVGAGI. The CDR3 sequence is 14 residues long. The V gene lost 0 bases and the J gene lost 4 bases, with 10 bases spanning the gap. CDR3 region: CASSYSNEGYEQYF. CDR3 DNA sequence: TGTGCCAGCAGTTACTCGAATGAAGGGTACGAGCAGTACTTC.

The chain links TRBV12-3 or TRBV12-4 to TRBJ2-2; D remains unclear. The CDR3 extends over 13 amino acids. V gave up 3 bases and J gave up 0 bases, with 2 bases separating them. The CDR3 coding sequence is TGTGCCAGCAGTTTCCCGAACACCGGGGAGCTGTTTTTT. Its translation: CASSFPNTGELFF.

This sequence joins TRBV29-1 and TRBJ2-1, with TRBD2 matching over 10 bases. This CDR3 is 17 amino acids long. The ends lost 7 bases at V and 2 bases at J; junction bases unmatched: 14. CDR1 is SQVTM, CDR2 ANQGSEA, per germline. CDR3 sequence: CSAPRGSSGSAYNEQFF. The CDR3 DNA reads TGCAGCGCCCCACGGGGGTCTAGCGGGAGTGCCTACAATGAGCAGTTCTTC.

J is TRBJ2-5 and V is TRBV20-1; TRBD2 agrees at 10 bases. Trimming cost V 7 bases and J 5 bases; bases outside gene matches: 7. Per germline, CDR1 DFQATT and CDR2 SNEGSKA (reference sequence). The CDR3 spans 13 residues. The CDR3 region is CSGRAGGLETQYF. DNA for the CDR3: TGCAGTGGAAGAGCGGGAGGGCTGGAGACCCAGTACTTC.

The gene calls are TRBV28 and TRBJ1-6; tentative D call: TRBD1 (5 bases). The V and J ends lost 8 bases and 6 bases respectively, with 23 bases between them. This CDR3 contains 17 residues. Germline V lookup: CDR1 MDHEN, CDR2 SYDVKM. Written as DNA, the CDR3 is TGTGCCAGCTCGCCGCCTGTAGGGGTTTCGGCTAATTCACCCCTCCACTTT. Translating it yields CASSPPVGVSANSPLHF.

V usage is TRBV7-2 and J usage is TRBJ2-5; TRBD2 matches 12 bases. The CDR3 runs to 16 residues. Germline V gene data show CDR1 as SGHTA and CDR2 as FQGNSA. V gave up 8 bases and J gave up 5 bases; unmatched junction bases: 12. Here the CDR3 reads CASGPGLAGWWETQYF. CDR3 nucleotide sequence: TGTGCCAGCGGCCCGGGACTAGCGGGTTGGTGGGAGACCCAGTACTTC.

This clonotype has a handful of counts. The chain is built from TRBV20-1 and TRBJ2-5; a weak D match, TRBD1 (6 bases). Trimming took off 1 base at V and 1 base at J, with 13 bases between the two ends. The CDR3 is 15 amino acids. Germline loops: CDR1 DFQATT, CDR2 SNEGSKA (reference sequence). The CDR3 reads CSARARGTSQETQYF. The DNA for the CDR3 is TGCAGTGCTAGAGCCAGGGGAACCTCCCAAGAGACCCAGTACTTC.

This clonotype showed up just a few times. The rearrangement joins TRBV6-2 or TRBV6-3 to TRBJ1-1; D unclear. The V end lost 6 bases, the J end lost 5 bases, and 10 bases lay between the germline ends. Germline values: CDR1 MNHEY, CDR2 SVGEGT. The CDR3 sequence is 12 residues long. The CDR3 region has the DNA TGTGCCAGCAGACTCTGGGGTACTGAAGCTTTCTTT. This encodes CASRLWGTEAFF.

The V and J genes are TRBV15 and TRBJ1-3, with unresolved D. Between the trimmed V and J ends, which lost 3 bases and 0 bases, there was a span of 12 bases. Germline V gives CDR1 LNHNV, CDR2 YYDKDF (reference sequence). The CDR3 loop spans 16 amino acids. The CDR3 nucleotides read TGTGCCACCAGCAGCGGCCGACACACCTCTGGAAACACCATATATTTT. Translated, it gives CATSSGRHTSGNTIYF.

The chain joins TRBV6-2 or TRBV6-3 to TRBJ2-5; D unclear. Germline CDR1 is MNHEY and CDR2 is SVGEGT. The length of the CDR3 is 12 residues. V was shortened by 2 bases and J by 3 bases, with 4 bases between the two germline ends. In nucleotides, the CDR3 is TGTGCCAGCAGTTACCCCGAAGAGACCCAGTACTTC. Its protein is CASSYPEETQYF.

This chain connects TRBV9 to TRBJ2-7, with 8 nucleotides matching TRBD2. The last part of the DNA fits TRBJ2-5 better; the J call may be wrong. Per germline, CDR1 SGDLS and CDR2 YYNGEE. CDR3 length: 16 amino acids. The DNA for the CDR3 is TGTGCCAGCAGCGTTATTAGCGGGAATTCCGCGGGGACCCAGTACTTC. It translates to CASSVISGNSAGTQYF.

This chain connects TRBV5-6 to TRBJ2-1; weak D call: TRBD2 (6 bases). Trimming left V 4 bases short and J 9 bases short, with 14 bases between. Germline CDR1 and CDR2: SGHDT and YYEEEE. This CDR3 is 13 amino acids long. The CDR3 DNA follows: TGTGCCAGCAGCCCCGGGAGTTTAAGTGAGCAGTTCTTC. Its translation: CASSPGSLSEQFF.